The 14 T cell receptor beta chains below all came from one sample that was sequenced in a study of human T cells and chemical hapten exposure. TCRdb called the RACE reads again in MiXCR, with one record for every CDR3 protein. In the table there are fewer than 100,000 distinct CDR3 sequences, roughly a tenth of which are singletons. Noted time point: patch test 2, 6 weeks after DPC sensitization. Specified treatment: therapeutic diphenylcyclopropenone sensitization with weekly scalp DPC. The sample consisted of whole blood, taken in connection with sensitization to the hapten diphenylcyclopropenone (DPC). Receptors were obtained from a woman in her forties with alopecia areata. Some clones in this sample may be carry-over from other donors' samples.

In this sample, this clonotype turned up a few times. The chain combines TRBV28 with TRBJ1-1; TRBD1 agrees at 8 bases. Germline V CDR1 and CDR2: MDHEN, SYDVKM. The CDR3 is 13 residues long. The V gene end was trimmed by 4 bases and the J gene end by 7 bases; junction bases not matched to a gene: 5. CDR3 sequence: CASSSHGQGEAFF. The CDR3, as DNA: TGTGCCAGCAGTTCTCATGGACAGGGTGAAGCTTTCTTT.

This clonotype was observed at least ten times. This sequence joins TRBV7-9 and TRBJ2-3; D remains unclear. The CDR3 is made up of 10 amino acids. Germline values: CDR1 SEHNR, CDR2 FQNEAQ (reference sequence). Trimming left V 3 bases short and J 6 bases short, with 1 base between. The CDR3 protein is CASSFDTQYF. CDR3 nucleotide sequence: TGTGCCAGCAGCTTTGATACGCAGTATTTT.

This clonotype was counted only a few times. The chain couples TRBV7-3 to TRBJ1-1; unclear D gene. The germline V gene has CDR1 SGHTA and CDR2 FQGTGA. Trimming pared 2 bases from V and 4 bases from J, leaving 8 bases between. The CDR3 has 13 amino acids. CDR3 DNA: TGTGCCAGCAGCTTACCGGGTACCACTGAAGCTTTCTTT. It encodes CASSLPGTTEAFF.

Remarks on this clonotype: Since a much larger clone is just one base distant, this may be a read error. The CDR3 does not end in the conserved phenylalanine or tryptophan, so this is likely a read error. J is TRBJ2-7 and V is TRBV29-1, with 12 bases lining up with TRBD2. The V gene's germline CDR1 is SQVTM and CDR2 ANQGSEA. The CDR3 covers 14 residues. V shed 7 bases and J 6 bases; nucleotides not matched to a gene: 10. CDR3 protein: CSAAGLAGGREQYL. CDR3 nucleotide sequence: TGCAGCGCCGCGGGTCTAGCGGGAGGGCGCGAGCAGTACCTC.

This clonotype was counted between two and nine times. The J gene is TRBJ2-7, the V gene TRBV19; D is undetermined. Germline V gene lookup returns CDR1 LNHDA and CDR2 SQIVND (reference sequence). V dropped 2 bases and J dropped 0 bases, with 11 bases sitting between them. The length of the CDR3 is 15 residues. The CDR3: CASSIQTGSSYEQYF. The CDR3 DNA reads TGTGCCAGTAGTATACAGACGGGTAGCTCCTACGAGCAGTACTTC.

The chain carries TRBV4-3 and TRBJ1-4; D might be TRBD1 (6 bases). Germline CDR1 LGHNA, CDR2 YSLEER. V shed 3 bases and J shed 8 bases, with 16 bases lying between them. This CDR3 spans 15 amino acids. CDR3 in amino acids: CASSHRGGGREKLFF. CDR3 bases: TGCGCCAGCAGCCACCGTGGCGGGGGGCGGGAAAAACTGTTTTTT.

In its sample, this clonotype was seen a few times. J is TRBJ2-2 and V is TRBV24-1; TRBD2 might be the D (5 bases). The germline V and J ends were trimmed by 7 bases and 7 bases, with 12 bases remaining between them. CDR1 KGHDR and CDR2 SFDVKD come from the germline V gene. The CDR3 sequence is 13 residues long. Written as DNA, the CDR3 is TGTGCCACCAGGGATACGGGATACGGGGAGCTGTTTTTT. Translated, it gives CATRDTGYGELFF.

This clonotype was seen ten or more times. The V call is TRBV30, the J call TRBJ2-1; D possibly corresponds to TRBD1 (5 bases). The CDR3 has 14 residues. Germline CDR1 and CDR2: GTSNPN and SVGIG (reference sequence). Deletions cut 0 bases from V and 6 bases from J, with 12 bases between. The CDR3 nucleotides are TGTGCCTGGAGTGTACCAGGGTGGGTCAATGAGCAGTTCTTC. Translation: CAWSVPGWVNEQFF.

The rearrangement uses TRBV5-5 and TRBJ2-3; either TRBD1 or TRBD2 may supply D (5 bases each). The CDR3 runs to 16 residues. Germline V gene sequence: CDR1 SGHKS, CDR2 YYEKEE (reference sequence). V shed 4 bases and J shed 2 bases, with 17 bases lying between them. CDR3 bases: TGTGCCAGCAGCAGGGACGGGATTTCCTTCACAGATACGCAGTATTTT. It yields the protein CASSRDGISFTDTQYF.

The V gene is TRBV28, the J gene TRBJ2-7; TRBD2 matches 11 bases. This CDR3 region has 15 residues. V trimming: 6 bases; J trimming: 3 bases; junction bases outside the gene matches: 7. Germline assignment: CDR1 MDHEN and CDR2 SYDVKM. The CDR3 coding sequence is TGTGCCAGCAGCTGGCCCGGGACTAGCGGCTACGAGCAGTACTTC. This codes for CASSWPGTSGYEQYF.

Ten or more counts support this clonotype. One end of the junction is discordant with germline, which a read error may explain. The rearrangement joins TRBV7-3 to TRBJ2-7, with 7 bases that match TRBD1. Germline loops: CDR1 SGHTA, CDR2 FQGTGA. The length of the CDR3 is 10 residues. The CDR3 spells CNQGVPEQYF. Here the CDR3 DNA reads TGCAACCAGGGGGTCCCCGAGCAGTACTTC.

This clonotype was seen a few times. This chain links TRBV9 with TRBJ2-2; 10 bases are shared with TRBD2. Germline assignment: CDR1 SGDLS and CDR2 YYNGEE. With V trimmed by 3 bases and J by 7 bases, 0 bases remained unmatched. The CDR3 totals 13 residues. CDR3 sequence (DNA): TGTGCCAGCAGCGGGACTAGCGGCGGGGAGCTGTTTTTT. Its translation: CASSGTSGGELFF. Using reference TRBV9 and TRBJ2-2 for the parts outside the CDR3, the full variable domain is DSGVTQTPKHLITATGQRVTLRCSPRSGDLSVYWYQQSLDQGLQFLIQYYNGEERAKGNILERFSAQQFPDLHSELNLSSLELGDSALYFCASSGTSGGELFFGEGSRLTVL.

Ten or more counts support this clonotype. This rearrangement joins TRBV28 to TRBJ2-1, with D unresolved. The germline V gene encodes CDR1 MDHEN and CDR2 SYDVKM. CDR3 size: 15 residues. V shed 7 bases and J shed 4 bases, with 17 bases lying between them. As DNA, the CDR3 is TGTGCCAGCAATCCCTCAGACAACTTATACAATGAGCAGTTCTTC. This gives the protein CASNPSDNLYNEQFF.

This clonotype occurred many times. The gene calls are TRBV11-1 and TRBJ2-7, with 8 bases identical to TRBD1. This CDR3 has 14 residues. Germline CDR1 SGHAT, CDR2 FQDESV (reference sequence). Trimming cost V 9 bases and J 3 bases; bases outside gene matches: 10. CDR3 nucleotide sequence: TGTGCCAGTCGTGGGACAGGATTTGGCTACGAGCAGTACTTC. Its protein is CASRGTGFGYEQYF.